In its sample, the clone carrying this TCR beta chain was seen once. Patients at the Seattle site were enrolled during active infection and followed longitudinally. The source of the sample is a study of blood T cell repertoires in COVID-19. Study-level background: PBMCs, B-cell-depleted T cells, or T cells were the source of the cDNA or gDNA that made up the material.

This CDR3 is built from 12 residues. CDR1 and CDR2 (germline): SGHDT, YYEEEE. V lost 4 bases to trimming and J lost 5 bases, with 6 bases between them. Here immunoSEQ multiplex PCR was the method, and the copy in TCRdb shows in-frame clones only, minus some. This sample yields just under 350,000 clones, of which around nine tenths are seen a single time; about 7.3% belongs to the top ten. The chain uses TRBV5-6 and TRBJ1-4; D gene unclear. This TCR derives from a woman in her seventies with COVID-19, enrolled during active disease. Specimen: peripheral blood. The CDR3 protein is CASSLPNEKLFF. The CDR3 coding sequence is TGTGCCAGCAGCCTACCCAATGAAAAACTGTTTTTT.